The rows below give T cell receptor beta chains drawn from one sample of a study of blood T cell repertoires in COVID-19. TCRdb keeps only in-frame clones here, not all; method: immunoSEQ multiplex PCR. The sample yields around 160,000 clones, 88% seen once. Sequencing was carried out using PBMCs or T cells enriched from blood (not recorded which). Receptor source: a woman aged 25-40 years with acute COVID-19. Each CDR3 is given with its conserved first and last residue. D genes are given only for firm matches. Part of the rows lack a size; the others show once, few, many or a class for expanded clones.

TRBV10-2,NA,TRBD2,TRBJ2-5,TGCGCCAGCAGTGAGGCCCCACCCGGGAGGGCCGGGGAGACCCAGTACTTC,CASSEAPPGRAGETQYF
TRBV12-5,NA,TRBD1,TRBJ2-5,TGTGCTAGTGGTGTTCAAGCCTCCCACAGGGGTCGTGAGACCCAGTACTTC,CASGVQASHRGRETQYF
TRBV7-2,NA,NA,TRBJ2-7,TGTGCCAGCAGCTTAGCGGGAGACGTCTACGAGCAGTACTTC,CASSLAGDVYEQYF
TRBV2,NA,TRBD1,TRBJ1-2,TGTGCCAGCAGTCCAGACAGGGCCTCCTTCTATGGCTACACCTTC,CASSPDRASFYGYTF
TRBV7-9,NA,TRBD2,TRBJ2-5,TGTGCCAGCAGCTTAGGTTGGCTAGCGGGAGGGCTAGAGACCCAGTACTTC,CASSLGWLAGGLETQYF
TRBV10-3,NA,NA,TRBJ1-6,TGTGCCATCAGTGACTCGAGCTCCTATAATTCACCCCTCCACTTT,CAISDSSSYNSPLHF
TRBV6-5,NA,TRBD1,TRBJ2-7,TGTGCCAGCAGATCCGGGACAGGGGCCTACGAGCAGTACTTC,CASRSGTGAYEQYF
TRBV11-2,NA,NA,TRBJ2-3,TGTGCCAGCACCTGGACTGGCGCAGATACGCAGTATTTT,CASTWTGADTQYF
TRBV20-1,NA,TRBD2,TRBJ2-7,TGCAGTGCTAGTCGGGGGACTAGCGGGAGTGGGGGGCAGTACTTC,CSASRGTSGSGGQYF
TRBV18,NA,NA,TRBJ1-5,TGTGCCAGCTCACCTGGCGCGGCCACGTTGGATCAGCCCCAGCATTTT,CASSPGAATLDQPQHF
TRBV10-3,NA,NA,TRBJ2-7,TGTGCCATCAGTGGGTCGGCCTCCTACGAGCAGTACTTC,CAISGSASYEQYF
TRBV27,NA,NA,TRBJ1-2,TGTGCCAGCGCCACCCTTGGGACATCCCTTTATGGCTACACCTTC,CASATLGTSLYGYTF
TRBV3-1/TRBV3-2,NA,TRBD2,TRBJ2-3,TGTGCCAGCAGCCAAGATATGCGTGGTTGGCTAGCGGGAGTGGAGGCAGATACGCAGTATTTT,CASSQDMRGWLAGVEADTQYF
TRBV30,NA,NA,TRBJ1-1,TGTGCCTGGATGTCATCCAGGTTCACTGAAGCTTTCTTT,CAWMSSRFTEAFF
TRBV7-2,NA,NA,TRBJ2-1,TGTGCCAGCAGCTCATTTCAGGGCTACAATGAGCAGTTCTTC,CASSSFQGYNEQFF
TRBV30,NA,NA,TRBJ2-3,TGTGCCTGGAAAGACAGGTCCTTCACAGATACGCAGTATTTT,CAWKDRSFTDTQYF
TRBV12-2,once,NA,TRBJ2-3,TGTGCAAGTCGGCCTGTACAGGGATCGAGCACAGATACGCAGTATTTT,CASRPVQGSSTDTQYF
TRBV28,NA,NA,TRBJ1-2,TGTGCCGGCAGTCTAGGATCGGTTTATGGCTACACCTTC,CAGSLGSVYGYTF
TRBV7-8,NA,NA,TRBJ1-4,TGTGCCAGCAGCTTAGAAAGGGCAGGGCTCGGTGAAAAACTGTTTTTT,CASSLERAGLGEKLFF
TRBV7-3,NA,NA,TRBJ2-1,TGTGCCAGCAGCTACGCGGGAAGCAACAATGAGCAGTTCTTC,CASSYAGSNNEQFF
TRBV6-5,NA,NA,TRBJ1-1,TGTGCCAGCAGTTACTCGGGGCGCGCTTTCTTT,CASSYSGRAFF
TRBV6-5,few,NA,TRBJ1-2,TGTGCCAGCACCTGGGGGGACGTCTCTGGCTACACCTTC,CASTWGDVSGYTF
TRBV5-4,NA,TRBD1,TRBJ1-2,TGTGCCAGCAGCTTAGGCGGACAGGCAAACTATGGCTACACCTTC,CASSLGGQANYGYTF
TRBV14,NA,NA,TRBJ2-6,TGTGCCAGCAGCCAGACTAAAGGGAGCTATTCTGGGGCCAACGTCCTGACTTTC,CASSQTKGSYSGANVLTF
TRBV7-6,few,NA,TRBJ1-4,TGTGCCAGCAGCTTGGGCCAGGGTAAAAAACTGTTTTTT,CASSLGQGKKLFF
TRBV29-1,NA,TRBD2,TRBJ2-1,TGCAGCGTTGCGGGACTAGTGAACAATGAGCAGTTCTTC,CSVAGLVNNEQFF
TRBV5-4,NA,NA,TRBJ1-1,TGTGCCAGCAGCTTTCCCACGTCAGGGACTGAAGCTTTCTTT,CASSFPTSGTEAFF
TRBV6-4,NA,TRBD2,TRBJ2-2,TGTGCCAGCAGTCTACTAGCGGGAGGGGACACCGGGGAGCTGTTTTTT,CASSLLAGGDTGELFF
TRBV7-2,NA,TRBD2,TRBJ2-3,TGTGCCAGCAGCTCAAGCGGGAATCCAACAGATACGCAGTATTTT,CASSSSGNPTDTQYF
TRBV7-6,NA,TRBD1,TRBJ1-5,TGTGCCAGCAGCCTCCAGGACAGGGGGTCTCAGCCCCAGCATTTT,CASSLQDRGSQPQHF
TRBV5-1,NA,NA,TRBJ2-2,TGCGCCAGCAGCTTGATTCCGCTAGCGAACACCGGGGAGCTGTTTTTT,CASSLIPLANTGELFF
TRBV5-1,NA,TRBD1,TRBJ1-2,TGCGCCAGCAGCCCGACCCATGACAGGGGAGCTAACTATGGCTACACCTTC,CASSPTHDRGANYGYTF
TRBV28,NA,NA,TRBJ1-6,TGTGCCAGCAGTTTAATCCGGGATCATAATTCACCCCTCCACTTT,CASSLIRDHNSPLHF
TRBV29-1,NA,NA,TRBJ1-4,TGCAGCGTTGAAATGCCCTCGAGGAAACTGTTTTTT,CSVEMPSRKLFF
TRBV30,NA,TRBD2,TRBJ2-7,TGTGCCTGGCTGGGACTAGCGTCGAACTACGAGCAGTACTTC,CAWLGLASNYEQYF
TRBV2,NA,NA,TRBJ2-5,TGTGCCAGCAGTGCCCGAGGTAGGCCGGAGGAGACCCAGTACTTC,CASSARGRPEETQYF
TRBV5-6,NA,NA,TRBJ2-7,TGTGCCAGCAGCCCCCCGGCGGGGCTAGTCCCCGAGCAGTACTTC,CASSPPAGLVPEQYF
TRBV30,once,TRBD1,TRBJ1-2,TGTGCCTGGAACCCCCGGGACAGGGCTAACTATGGCTACACCTTC,CAWNPRDRANYGYTF
TRBV28,NA,TRBD2,TRBJ2-1,TGTGCCAGCAGTTTACTAGCGGGATACAATGAGCAGTTCTTC,CASSLLAGYNEQFF
TRBV4-3,NA,TRBD2,TRBJ2-1,TGCGCCAGCAGCCAACTCGTCACTAGCGGTAATGAGCAGTTCTTC,CASSQLVTSGNEQFF
TRBV15,NA,NA,TRBJ2-3,TGTGCCACCAGCAGAGAAAGCGGAGAGGGTCGGGATACGCAGTATTTT,CATSRESGEGRDTQYF
TRBV28,NA,NA,TRBJ2-7,TGTGCCAGCAGTTTAATCCCGGACGGGGCCTACGAGCAGTACTTC,CASSLIPDGAYEQYF
TRBV7-2,NA,TRBD1,TRBJ1-3,TGTGCCAGCAGCTTAGCCCGGGACAGTGGAAACACCATATATTTT,CASSLARDSGNTIYF
TRBV6-4,NA,TRBD1,TRBJ1-6,TGTGCCAGCAGCCCTGAGGGACAGGGAACTTCACCCCTCCACTTT,CASSPEGQGTSPLHF
TRBV2,NA,TRBD1,TRBJ1-4,TGTGCCAGCAGTGACGGAAGGACAGGGGAAATCCTTAATGAAAAACTGTTTTTT,CASSDGRTGEILNEKLFF
TRBV30,NA,NA,TRBJ2-3,TGTGCCTGGAGTGGGCAGGGTAGCAGGTCAGATACGCAGTATTTT,CAWSGQGSRSDTQYF
TRBV5-1,NA,TRBD1,TRBJ2-2,TGCGCCAGCAGCCCTGGGACAGAGAACACCGGGGAGCTGTTTTTT,CASSPGTENTGELFF
TRBV7-9,NA,TRBD1,TRBJ1-1,TGTGCCAGCACCGACCCCCGGGCAGGGGGACGTAACACTGAAGCTTTCTTT,CASTDPRAGGRNTEAFF
TRBV30,NA,NA,TRBJ1-3,TGTGCCTGGAGTGTACTGCGAGGAAACACCATATATTTT,CAWSVLRGNTIYF